These 29 T cell receptor beta chains originate from one sample sequenced in a study of blood T cell repertoires in COVID-19. Using immunoSEQ multiplex PCR, the repertoire was profiled, and TCRdb retains in-frame clones only, with some absent. The sample yields approximately 85,000 clones, approximately 90% seen once. Material: peripheral blood. These receptors all come from a man in his fifties or sixties with active or convalescent COVID-19.

The sample holds one count of this clone. CDR3 protein: CASSYGGGYEQYF. CDR3 sequence (DNA): TGTGCCAGCTCGTACGGCGGTGGGTACGAGCAGTACTTC. This chain joins TRBV12-3 or TRBV12-4 and TRBJ2-7; D is undetermined. CDR3 length equals 13 residues. V was pared by 8 bases and J by 4 bases, with 15 bases between.

The V and J genes are TRBV28 and TRBJ2-3; TRBD2 matches 7 bases. The CDR3 sequence is 15 residues long. Germline V lookup: CDR1 MDHEN, CDR2 SYDVKM. Trimming took 6 bases from V and 2 from J; bases not matched to a gene: 8. The chain's CDR3 is CASRDTSDYTDTQYF. The CDR3 DNA reads TGTGCCAGCAGGGATACTAGCGACTACACAGATACGCAGTATTTT.

This clone was observed a few times. The rearrangement links TRBV23-1 to TRBJ1-5; the match to TRBD1 covers 7 bases. TRBV23-1 is noted as an ORF with a role that remains uncertain. V lost 6 bases and J lost 5; bases outside the gene matches: 7. The CDR3 runs to 14 residues. The CDR3: CASRLTGAHQPQHF. The DNA for the CDR3 is TGCGCCAGCAGGCTAACAGGGGCTCATCAGCCCCAGCATTTT.

CDR3 residues: CASSSRMPKYQETQYF. CDR3 DNA sequence: TGTGCCAGCAGCTCCAGAATGCCCAAGTACCAAGAGACCCAGTACTTC. This chain links TRBV7-9 with TRBJ2-5; D not certain. The germline CDR1 and CDR2 sequences are SEHNR and FQNEAQ (reference sequence). The CDR3 runs to 16 residues. Trimming left V 4 bases short and J 0 bases short, with 15 bases between.

The chain joins TRBV20-1 to TRBJ2-7; TRBD1 is a possible D gene (6 bases). The length of the CDR3 is 14 residues. The germline CDR1 and CDR2 sequences are DFQATT and SNEGSKA (reference sequence). V lost 3 bases to trimming and J lost 0 bases, with 12 bases between them. CDR3 bases: TGCAGTGCTAGTGTCAGGGGAAGCTCCTACGAGCAGTACTTC. Translation: CSASVRGSSYEQYF.

The chain links TRBV19 to TRBJ2-3; 14 nucleotides agree with TRBD2. This CDR3 spans 18 amino acids. Germline V CDR1 and CDR2: LNHDA, SQIVND (reference sequence). The V gene end was trimmed by 6 bases and the J gene end by 2 bases; junction bases not matched to a gene: 10. This CDR3 is CASSPGLAGEGATDTQYF. The DNA for the CDR3 is TGTGCCAGTAGCCCGGGACTAGCGGGAGAAGGGGCCACAGATACGCAGTATTTT.

The V and J genes are TRBV2 and TRBJ2-7; D is perhaps TRBD1 (6 bases). Trimming cost V 6 bases and J 5 bases, with 11 bases left between them. Germline CDR1 is SNHLY and CDR2 is FYNNEI. CDR3 size: 12 residues. CDR3 DNA sequence: TGTGCCAGCAGAACAGGGCTGAACGAGCAGTACTTC. Amino acids: CASRTGLNEQYF. Combining the CDR3 with reference TRBV2 and TRBJ2-7 gives the whole variable domain EPEVTQTPSHQVTQMGQEVILRCVPISNHLYFYWYRQILGQKVEFLVSFYNNEISEKSEIFDDQFSVERPDGSNFTLKIRSTKLEDSAMYFCASRTGLNEQYFGPGTRLTVT.

The chain recombines TRBV28 with TRBJ2-3; D not resolved. Germline CDR1 MDHEN, CDR2 SYDVKM. This CDR3 is 15 amino acids long. V lost 4 bases and J 4 bases, leaving 15 bases between the germline ends. In nucleotides, the CDR3 is TGTGCCAGCAGTTCCGTCTATCCGAGTCCAGATACGCAGTATTTT. Translation: CASSSVYPSPDTQYF.

V usage is TRBV2 and J usage is TRBJ1-6; D possibly corresponds to TRBD1 (6 bases). CDR1 SNHLY and CDR2 FYNNEI come from the germline V gene. The CDR3 is 15 amino acids. V lost 2 bases, J lost 5 bases, and 10 bases lay in between. CDR3: CASSEFTGNNSPLHF. CDR3 bases: TGTGCCAGCAGTGAATTCACAGGGAATAATTCACCCCTCCACTTT.

The V call is TRBV6-5, the J call TRBJ1-6; D call uncertain. Germline-derived CDR1 and CDR2 are MNHEY and SVGAGI. The CDR3 sequence is 12 residues long. V lost 7 bases to trimming and J lost 14 bases, with 15 bases between them. The CDR3 DNA follows: TGTGCCAGCAATACAATCGTTGAAACCCTCCACTTT. This sequence encodes CASNTIVETLHF.

The rearrangement joins TRBV7-6 to TRBJ2-3, with 8 bases aligning to TRBD1. CDR3 size: 16 residues. V lost 1 base to trimming and J lost 3 bases; unmatched junction nucleotides: 6. Germline lookup yields CDR1 SGHVS and CDR2 FNYEAQ. This chain's CDR3 is CASSLGPGGATDTQYF. The CDR3 nucleotides are TGTGCCAGCAGCTTAGGACCAGGGGGCGCGACAGATACGCAGTATTTT.

V usage is TRBV7-9 and J usage is TRBJ2-1, with TRBD1 matching 10 bases. Germline loops: CDR1 SEHNR, CDR2 FQNEAQ (reference sequence). V lost 5 bases and J lost 4; bases outside the gene matches: 8. The length of the CDR3 is 16 residues. The CDR3 sequence is CASSPRAGQGYNEQFF. The CDR3 DNA is TGTGCCAGCAGCCCTCGCGCGGGACAGGGGTACAATGAGCAGTTCTTC.

J is TRBJ2-3 and V is TRBV5-1; 7 bases fit TRBD2. The V gene's germline CDR1 is SGHRS and CDR2 YFSETQ. V shed 0 bases and J 1 base; nucleotides not matched to a gene: 2. The CDR3 is made up of 15 amino acids. CDR3 amino acids: CASSLATSGTDTQYF. In nucleotides, the CDR3 is TGCGCCAGCAGCTTGGCCACTAGCGGCACAGATACGCAGTATTTT.

In DNA, the CDR3 is TGCGCCAGCAGCCCCGGGACTGGGTCACATGGTACGCAGTATTTT. This gives the protein CASSPGTGSHGTQYF. The J gene is TRBJ2-3, the V gene TRBV4-1; D might be TRBD2 (6 bases). This CDR3 has 15 residues. Per the germline V gene, CDR1 is MGHRA and CDR2 is YSYEKL. Between the trimmed V and J ends, which lost 4 bases and 8 bases, there was a span of 19 bases.

The chain recombines TRBV7-2 with TRBJ2-1; 9 bases agree with TRBD1. CDR3 length equals 14 residues. Per germline, CDR1 SGHTA and CDR2 FQGNSA. Trimming took 4 bases from V and 6 from J; bases not matched to a gene: 4. In DNA, the CDR3 is TGTGCCAGCAGCTCACGGACAGGGGTCAATGAGCAGTTCTTC. This gives the protein CASSSRTGVNEQFF. The entire variable domain, with the rest obtained from reference TRBV7-2 and TRBJ2-1, is as follows: GAGVSQSPSNKVTEKGKDVELRCDPISGHTALYWYRQSLGQGLEFLIYFQGNSAPDKSGLPSDRFSAERTGGSVSTLTIQRTQQEDSAVYLCASSSRTGVNEQFFGPGTRLTVL.

The sample holds one count of this clone. The V and J genes are TRBV19 and TRBJ1-5; 9 bases line up with TRBD1. Germline trimming cut 1 base from V and 2 bases from J; bases unmatched to any gene: 6. The CDR3 totals 17 residues. In germline, CDR1 is LNHDA, CDR2 SQIVND (reference sequence). DNA for the CDR3: TGTGCCAGTAGTATAGTTCTGGGACAGGGAGGCAATCAGCCCCAGCATTTT. It encodes CASSIVLGQGGNQPQHF.

This chain joins TRBV4-2 and TRBJ1-1, with 11 bases aligning to TRBD1. The CDR3 has 18 amino acids. Unmatched junction bases numbered 10, after V lost 4 bases and J lost 0 bases. CDR1 and CDR2 (germline): LGHNA, YNFKEQ. CDR3 DNA: TGTGCCAGCAGCCTCACCGGGACAGGGGGGTCTGTGAACACTGAAGCTTTCTTT. Amino acids: CASSLTGTGGSVNTEAFF.

The chain combines TRBV19 with TRBJ1-5, with unresolved D. With 0 bases removed from V and 4 bases from J, the gap between germline ends came to 28 bases. The CDR3 has 21 residues. The germline gives CDR1 LNHDA, CDR2 SQIVND (reference sequence). For the CDR3, the DNA is TGTGCCAGTAGTATAGAAGGGTATTGGAGGATTGGAGAAATCTCAAATCAGCCCCAGCATTTT. This sequence encodes CASSIEGYWRIGEISNQPQHF.

The V and J genes are TRBV9 and TRBJ2-5; no reliable D call. Germline V gene lookup returns CDR1 SGDLS and CDR2 YYNGEE. The ends were cut back, 0 bases at V and 0 bases at J, with 12 bases in the middle. This CDR3 spans 16 amino acids. The CDR3, as DNA: TGTGCCAGCAGCGTAGACATAGCAGAGTACCAAGAGACCCAGTACTTC. Encoded protein: CASSVDIAEYQETQYF.

The V and J genes are TRBV2 and TRBJ2-7; a weak D match, TRBD2 (6 bases). The CDR3 length is 12 residues. Germline CDR1 SNHLY, CDR2 FYNNEI. Trimming left V 6 bases short and J 0 bases short, with 6 bases between. The CDR3 region has the DNA TGTGCCAGCAGGCGGGACTCCTACGAGCAGTACTTC. This encodes CASRRDSYEQYF.

This clone has only a few counts. The rearrangement joins TRBV23-1 to TRBJ2-7; TRBD1 aligns across 8 bases. TRBV23-1 is an ORF for which the function is uncertain. J gave up 3 bases and V 8 bases, and 18 bases lay outside the gene matches. This CDR3 has 17 residues. CDR3 in amino acids: CASAELGGQGTYYEQYF. The CDR3 nucleotides read TGCGCCAGCGCCGAATTGGGTGGACAGGGCACTTACTACGAGCAGTACTTC.

CDR3 in amino acids: CASVRGSYGYTF. In DNA form, the CDR3 reads TGTGCTAGTGTCCGGGGTTCCTATGGCTACACCTTC. The rearrangement uses TRBV12-5 and TRBJ1-2; D not certain. This CDR3 contains 12 residues. Trimming removed 7 bases at V and 4 bases at J, with 10 bases between. Germline V gives CDR1 LGHNT, CDR2 FRNRAP.

The chain is built from TRBV5-1 and TRBJ2-2; a weak D match, TRBD1 (5 bases). V was pared by 2 bases and J by 7 bases, with 15 bases between. This CDR3 has 15 residues. Germline values: CDR1 SGHRS, CDR2 YFSETQ. This CDR3 reads CASSLGAPLSGELFF. The CDR3 region has the DNA TGCGCCAGCAGCTTAGGGGCACCCCTGAGCGGGGAGCTGTTTTTT.

This clone was seen at least ten times. Other DNA sequences from this sample encode an identical CDR3 as well. The chain joins TRBV19 to TRBJ2-2; a weak D match, TRBD1 (6 bases). CDR3 size: 12 residues. From germline, CDR1 is LNHDA and CDR2 SQIVND (reference sequence). Trimming cost V 5 bases and J 7 bases, with 8 bases left between them. For the CDR3, the DNA is TGTGCCAGTAGTGCAGGGGACGGGGAGCTGTTTTTT. Encoded protein: CASSAGDGELFF.

The gene calls are TRBV5-1 and TRBJ2-7, with TRBD2 matching 11 bases. The germline V gene has CDR1 SGHRS and CDR2 YFSETQ. V trimming: 4 bases; J trimming: 5 bases; junction bases outside the gene matches: 11. CDR3 size: 16 residues. As DNA, the CDR3 is TGCGCCAGCAGCGAGCAGCCTAGCGGGGGGAGGGACGAGCAGTACTTC. It is translated as CASSEQPSGGRDEQYF.

This chain joins TRBV19 and TRBJ2-3; 13 bases are a match to TRBD2. With 3 bases clipped from V and 4 bases from J, the junction kept 1 base outside the gene matches. The CDR3 has 15 amino acids. From germline, CDR1 is LNHDA and CDR2 SQIVND (reference sequence). The CDR3 bases are TGTGCCAGTAGTATGACTAGCGGGAGGCCAGATACGCAGTATTTT. Amino acid sequence: CASSMTSGRPDTQYF.

This chain joins TRBV4-1 and TRBJ2-7; D is undetermined. CDR1 is MGHRA, CDR2 YSYEKL, per germline. Trimming removed 0 bases at V and 6 bases at J, with 9 bases between. The CDR3 loop spans 13 amino acids. CDR3 DNA: TGCGCCAGCAGCCAAGACCCGGAGAGCGAGCAGTACTTC. Protein product: CASSQDPESEQYF.

The rearrangement joins TRBV5-5 to TRBJ2-7; 9 bases are shared with TRBD1. Germline assignment: CDR1 SGHKS and CDR2 YYEKEE (reference sequence). The length of the CDR3 is 15 residues. Unmatched junction bases numbered 4, after V lost 0 bases and J lost 3 bases. The CDR3 spells CASSLGGTGFYEQYF. The DNA for the CDR3 is TGTGCCAGCAGCTTGGGAGGGACAGGGTTCTACGAGCAGTACTTC.

This clone showed up just once. This chain uses TRBV7-8 with TRBJ2-2, with TRBD1 as a possible D gene (5 bases). CDR3 length: 16 amino acids. The V end lost 3 bases, the J end lost 1 base, and 12 bases lay between the germline ends. Germline V gene sequence: CDR1 SGHVS, CDR2 FQNEAQ. In DNA, the CDR3 is TGTGCCAGCAGCTTTCTGTGGCAGGGGAACACCGGGGAGCTGTTTTTT. Its protein is CASSFLWQGNTGELFF.